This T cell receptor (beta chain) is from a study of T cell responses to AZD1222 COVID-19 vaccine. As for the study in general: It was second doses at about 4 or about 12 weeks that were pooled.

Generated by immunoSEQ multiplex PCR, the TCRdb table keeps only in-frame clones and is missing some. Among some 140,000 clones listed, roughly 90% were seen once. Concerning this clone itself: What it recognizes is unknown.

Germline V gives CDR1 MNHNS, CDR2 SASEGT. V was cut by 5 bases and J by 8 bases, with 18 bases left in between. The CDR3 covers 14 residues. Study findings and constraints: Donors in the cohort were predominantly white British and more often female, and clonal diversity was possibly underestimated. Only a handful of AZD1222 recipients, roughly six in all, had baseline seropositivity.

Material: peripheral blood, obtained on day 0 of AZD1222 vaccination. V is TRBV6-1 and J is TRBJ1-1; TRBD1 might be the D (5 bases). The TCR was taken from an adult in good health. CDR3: CASSSSGRGLEAFF. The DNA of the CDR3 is TGTGCCAGCAGTTCCTCGGGGCGGGGACTCGAAGCTTTCTTT.